These T cell receptor beta chains were read from a single sample in a study of beta chain features in type 1 diabetes. Measured with immunoSEQ multiplex PCR; TCRdb has only the in-frame clones, and not every one. Of about 650,000 clones listed, around 12% were seen once; the top ten hold over 0.1%. Sequencing was performed on naive CD4+ T cells from blood. The receptors come from a young man with type 1 diabetes. Each CDR3 is given with its conserved first and last residue. A D gene is named only where the DNA matches it firmly. Not every row has a clone size; where given, it reads once, few, many or a size class.

size	V	J	D	DNA	CDR3
-	TRBV7-2	TRBJ2-5	TRBD1	TGTGCCAGCGGGACAGGGGAAAGGGAGACCCAGTACTTC	CASGTGERETQYF
-	TRBV5-1	TRBJ2-2	-	TGCGCCAGCAGTGTGCGGCCCGGTGGCACCGGGGAGCTGTTTTTT	CASSVRPGGTGELFF
-	TRBV7-2	TRBJ2-4	-	TGTGCCAGCAGCTTAGCCCCCCAACGTGGGCAGCTCATTCAGTACTTC	CASSLAPQRGQLIQYF
-	TRBV25-1	TRBJ2-1	TRBD2	TGTGCCAGCAGTGCTTGGGGAAGACAGCGGGAGCTGAATGAGCAGTTCTTC	CASSAWGRQRELNEQFF
few	TRBV11-3	TRBJ2-1	TRBD1	TGTGCCAGCAGCTCCCGACAGGGGAACAATGAGCAGTTCTTC	CASSSRQGNNEQFF
few	TRBV21-1	TRBJ2-3	-	TGTGCCAGCAGCAAAGTTTCGCGGGGGCCAGATACGCAGTATTTT	CASSKVSRGPDTQYF
-	TRBV4-3	TRBJ2-3	-	TGCGCCAGCAGCCAACAGTGGGGCGGGGCGTCCACAGATACGCAGTATTTT	CASSQQWGGASTDTQYF
few	TRBV29-1	TRBJ2-4	-	TGCAGCGTTGGACAGCAGGGAAGAAACATTCAGTACTTC	CSVGQQGRNIQYF
-	TRBV5-1	TRBJ2-5	-	TGCGCCAGCAGTTACGGACAGAGGGAGACCCAGTACTTC	CASSYGQRETQYF
few	TRBV7-2	TRBJ2-3	TRBD1	TGTGCCAGCAGCGCTAGACAGGGTAGCACAGATACGCAGTATTTT	CASSARQGSTDTQYF
-	TRBV28	TRBJ2-7	TRBD1	TGTGCCAGCGAGAGCCCAGGGACAGGGACCTCCTACGAGCAGTACTTC	CASESPGTGTSYEQYF
-	TRBV11-1	TRBJ2-1	TRBD1	TGTGCCAGCAGCCCGGACAGGGGGGATAATGAGCAGTTCTTC	CASSPDRGDNEQFF
-	TRBV19	TRBJ1-1	TRBD1	TGTGCCAGTAGTACCCGGGGGACAGGGGGAAACACTGAAGCTTTCTTT	CASSTRGTGGNTEAFF